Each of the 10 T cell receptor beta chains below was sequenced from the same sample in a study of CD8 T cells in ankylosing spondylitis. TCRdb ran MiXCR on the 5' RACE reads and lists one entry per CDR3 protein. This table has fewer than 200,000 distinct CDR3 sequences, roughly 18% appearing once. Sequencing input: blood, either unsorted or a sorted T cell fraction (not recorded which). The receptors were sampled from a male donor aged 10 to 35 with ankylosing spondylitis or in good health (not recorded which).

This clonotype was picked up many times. CDR3 loop: CASSPGTSGRETQYF. The DNA for the CDR3 is TGTGCCAGCAGCCCCGGGACTAGCGGGAGAGAGACCCAGTACTTC. The V call is TRBV5-4, the J call TRBJ2-5; TRBD2 matches at 14 bases. CDR3 length: 15 residues. The ends lost 4 bases at V and 4 bases at J; junction bases unmatched: 3. Germline values: CDR1 SGHNT, CDR2 YYREEE (reference sequence).

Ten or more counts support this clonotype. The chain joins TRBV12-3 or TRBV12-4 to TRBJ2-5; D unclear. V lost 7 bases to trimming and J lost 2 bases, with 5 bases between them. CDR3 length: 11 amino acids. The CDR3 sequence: CASTPQETQYF. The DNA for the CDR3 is TGTGCCAGCACCCCACAAGAGACCCAGTACTTC.

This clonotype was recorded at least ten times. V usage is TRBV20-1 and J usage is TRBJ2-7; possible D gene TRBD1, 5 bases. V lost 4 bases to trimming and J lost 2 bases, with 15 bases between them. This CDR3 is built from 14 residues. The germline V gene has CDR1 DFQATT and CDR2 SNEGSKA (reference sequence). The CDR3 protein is CSATEPGKTYEQYF. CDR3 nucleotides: TGCAGTGCTACCGAACCAGGGAAAACCTACGAGCAGTACTTC.

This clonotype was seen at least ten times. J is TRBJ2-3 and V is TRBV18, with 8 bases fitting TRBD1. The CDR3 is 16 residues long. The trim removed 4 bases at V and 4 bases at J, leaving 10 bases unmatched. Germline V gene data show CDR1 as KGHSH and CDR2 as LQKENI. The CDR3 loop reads CASSRSTGVGPDTQYF. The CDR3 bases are TGTGCCAGCTCACGATCGACAGGGGTCGGGCCAGATACGCAGTATTTT.

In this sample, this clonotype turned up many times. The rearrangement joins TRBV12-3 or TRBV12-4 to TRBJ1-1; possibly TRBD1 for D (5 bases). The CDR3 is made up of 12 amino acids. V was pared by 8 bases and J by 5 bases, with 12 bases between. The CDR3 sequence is CASPGLQTEAFF. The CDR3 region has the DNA TGTGCCAGCCCGGGACTGCAAACTGAAGCTTTCTTT.

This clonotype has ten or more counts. As DNA, the CDR3 is TGTGCCAGCAGTTTGGCCTGGGGGGAAGCTTTCTTT. Its translation: CASSLAWGEAFF. The V call is TRBV12-3 or TRBV12-4, the J call TRBJ1-1, with D tentatively TRBD1 (5 bases). V was pared by 3 bases and J by 8 bases, with 10 bases between. The CDR3 consists of 12 residues.

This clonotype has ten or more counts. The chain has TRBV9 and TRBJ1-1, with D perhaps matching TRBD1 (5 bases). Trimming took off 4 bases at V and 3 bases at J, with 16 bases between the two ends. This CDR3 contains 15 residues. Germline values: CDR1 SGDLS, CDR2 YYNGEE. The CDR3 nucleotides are TGTGCCAGCAGCACCGAGTGGGGGGAGGACACTGAAGCTTTCTTT. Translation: CASSTEWGEDTEAFF.

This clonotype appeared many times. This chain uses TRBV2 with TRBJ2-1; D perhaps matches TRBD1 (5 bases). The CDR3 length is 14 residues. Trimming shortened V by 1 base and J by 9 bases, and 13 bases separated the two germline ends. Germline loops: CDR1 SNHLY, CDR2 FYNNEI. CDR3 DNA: TGTGCCAGCAGTGAAGGGGTGGGGCCCTCTGAGCAGTTCTTC. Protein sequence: CASSEGVGPSEQFF. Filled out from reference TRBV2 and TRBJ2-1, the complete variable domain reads EPEVTQTPSHQVTQMGQEVILRCVPISNHLYFYWYRQILGQKVEFLVSFYNNEISEKSEIFDDQFSVERPDGSNFTLKIRSTKLEDSAMYFCASSEGVGPSEQFFGPGTRLTVL.

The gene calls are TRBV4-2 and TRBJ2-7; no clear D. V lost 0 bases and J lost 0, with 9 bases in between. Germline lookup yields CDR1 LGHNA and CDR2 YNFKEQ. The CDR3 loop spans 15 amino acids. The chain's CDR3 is CASSQDLSVSYEQYF. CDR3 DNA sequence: TGTGCCAGCAGCCAAGATCTGAGCGTCTCCTACGAGCAGTACTTC.

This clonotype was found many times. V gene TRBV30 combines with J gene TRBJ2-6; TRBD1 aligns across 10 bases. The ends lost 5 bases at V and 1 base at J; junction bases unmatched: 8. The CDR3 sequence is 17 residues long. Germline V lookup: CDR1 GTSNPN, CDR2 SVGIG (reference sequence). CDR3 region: CAWYRDRGRSGANVLTF. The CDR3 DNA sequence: TGTGCCTGGTATCGGGACAGGGGCAGATCTGGGGCCAACGTCCTGACTTTC.